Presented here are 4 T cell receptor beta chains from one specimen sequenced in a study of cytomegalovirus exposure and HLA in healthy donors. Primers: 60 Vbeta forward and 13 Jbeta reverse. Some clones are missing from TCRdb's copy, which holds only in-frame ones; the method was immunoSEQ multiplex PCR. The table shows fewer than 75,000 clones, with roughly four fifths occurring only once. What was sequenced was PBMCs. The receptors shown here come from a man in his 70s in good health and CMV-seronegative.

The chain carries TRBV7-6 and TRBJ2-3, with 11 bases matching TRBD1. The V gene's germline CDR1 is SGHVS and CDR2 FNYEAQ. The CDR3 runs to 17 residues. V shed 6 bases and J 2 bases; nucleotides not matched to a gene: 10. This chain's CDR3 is CASSTPRTGGYTDTQYF. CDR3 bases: TGTGCCAGCAGTACGCCCCGGACAGGGGGCTACACAGATACGCAGTATTTT.

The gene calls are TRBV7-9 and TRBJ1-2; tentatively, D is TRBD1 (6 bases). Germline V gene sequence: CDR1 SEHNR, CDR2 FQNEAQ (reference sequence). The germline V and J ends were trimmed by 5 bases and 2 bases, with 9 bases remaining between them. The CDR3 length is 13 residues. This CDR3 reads CASSPGQNYGYTF. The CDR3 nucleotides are TGTGCCAGCAGCCCGGGACAAAACTATGGCTACACCTTC. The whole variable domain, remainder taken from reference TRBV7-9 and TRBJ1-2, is DTGVSQNPRHKITKRGQNVTFRCDPISEHNRLYWYRQTLGQGPEFLTYFQNEAQLEKSRLLSDRFSAERPKGSFSTLEIQRTEQGDSAMYLCASSPGQNYGYTFGSGTRLTVV.

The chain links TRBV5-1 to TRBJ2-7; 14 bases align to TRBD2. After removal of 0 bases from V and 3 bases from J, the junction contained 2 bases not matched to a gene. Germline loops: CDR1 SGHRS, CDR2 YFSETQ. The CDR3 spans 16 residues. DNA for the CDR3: TGCGCCAGCAGCTTGGCCGGGACTAGCGGGGGCTACGAGCAGTACTTC. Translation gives CASSLAGTSGGYEQYF.

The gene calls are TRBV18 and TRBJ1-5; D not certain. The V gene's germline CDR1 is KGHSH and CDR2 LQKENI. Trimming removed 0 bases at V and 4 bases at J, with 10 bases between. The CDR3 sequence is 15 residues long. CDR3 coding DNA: TGTGCCAGCTCACCACCAGGCCCCAGGAATCAGCCCCAGCATTTT. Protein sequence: CASSPPGPRNQPQHF.